A single sample is the source of the 11 T cell receptor beta chains below, sequenced in a study of T cell responses to AZD1222 COVID-19 vaccine. Clones were sequenced by immunoSEQ multiplex PCR, and TCRdb holds only the in-frame ones, with some missing. Counted here are some 180,000 clones, 92% occurring once; the ten biggest clones make up approximately 1.8%. The sample consisted of peripheral blood, taken 28 days after the second AZD1222 dose. These TCRs come from an adult who received the AZD1222 COVID-19 vaccine.

The chain recombines TRBV6-2 or TRBV6-3 with TRBJ1-2, with TRBD1 matching over 7 bases. Germline V gene sequence: CDR1 MNHEY, CDR2 SVGEGT. This CDR3 comprises 17 residues. J was trimmed by 1 base and V by 5 bases; bases with no gene match: 13. The CDR3 loop is CASSLHPGTEINYGYTF. The CDR3 bases are TGTGCCAGCAGTCTTCATCCCGGGACAGAAATTAACTATGGCTACACCTTC.

The chain couples TRBV6-1 to TRBJ1-5; the match to TRBD1 covers 7 bases. Germline V gene data show CDR1 as MNHNS and CDR2 as SASEGT. The CDR3 is 18 residues long. The V and J ends lost 1 base and 2 bases, in that order; junction bases with no gene match: 11. The chain's CDR3 is CASSEVAGGLGGNQPQHF. The CDR3 DNA reads TGTGCCAGCAGTGAAGTTGCAGGGGGTCTCGGGGGCAATCAGCCCCAGCATTTT.

This sequence joins TRBV20-1 and TRBJ1-6; D perhaps matches TRBD1 (5 bases). With 3 bases removed from V and 9 bases from J, the gap between germline ends came to 24 bases. CDR1 and CDR2 (germline): DFQATT, SNEGSKA (reference sequence). The CDR3 loop spans 17 amino acids. CDR3 nucleotides: TGCAGTGCTAGTATGGCCTCCACCGGGACCTGGGCTTCACCCCTCCACTTT. It encodes CSASMASTGTWASPLHF.

This rearrangement joins TRBV10-1 to TRBJ2-7; maybe TRBD2 (5 bases). Between the trimmed V and J ends, which lost 6 bases and 4 bases, there was a span of 16 bases. The CDR3 consists of 14 residues. Germline loops: CDR1 WNHNN, CDR2 SYGVQD (reference sequence). The chain's CDR3 is CASSDGVRSYEQYF. DNA of the CDR3: TGCGCCAGCAGCGACGGGGTTAGGAGTTACGAGCAGTACTTC.

The chain is built from TRBV18 and TRBJ2-7; 7 positions agree with TRBD2. The germline gives CDR1 KGHSH, CDR2 LQKENI. V shed 3 bases and J 0 bases; nucleotides not matched to a gene: 8. This CDR3 has 16 amino acids. Here the CDR3 reads CASSPLGRGSSYEQYF. The CDR3 DNA is TGTGCCAGCTCACCCCTGGGGAGGGGTAGCTCCTACGAGCAGTACTTC.

V usage is TRBV4-2 and J usage is TRBJ2-3; D is unresolved. The length of the CDR3 is 12 residues. The V end was cut by 2 bases, the J end by 5 bases, with 5 bases between. Germline V gene sequence: CDR1 LGHNA, CDR2 YNFKEQ. For the CDR3, the DNA is TGTGCCAGCAGCCAAAAAGGAGATACGCAGTATTTT. Encoded protein: CASSQKGDTQYF.

This rearrangement joins TRBV28 to TRBJ2-7, with D tentatively TRBD1 (6 bases). Germline V lookup: CDR1 MDHEN, CDR2 SYDVKM. The V and J ends lost 6 bases and 4 bases respectively, with 16 bases between them. The CDR3 loop spans 14 amino acids. The CDR3 is CASRTAGQNYEQYF. CDR3 sequence (DNA): TGTGCCAGCAGAACAGCCGGACAGAATTACGAGCAGTACTTC.

This chain's CDR3 is CASTRDRGKGETQYF. The CDR3 nucleotides read TGTGCCAGCACTCGCGACAGGGGTAAAGGAGAGACCCAGTACTTC. The chain joins TRBV9 to TRBJ2-5; TRBD1 matches at 8 bases. CDR1 is SGDLS and CDR2 is YYNGEE in the germline V gene. Trimming took 6 bases from V and 4 from J; bases not matched to a gene: 11. This CDR3 region has 15 residues.

The V and J genes are TRBV30 and TRBJ2-2; D is undetermined. V lost 0 bases, J lost 10 bases, and 6 bases lay in between. Germline values: CDR1 GTSNPN, CDR2 SVGIG (reference sequence). The CDR3 length is 11 residues. In DNA, the CDR3 is TGTGCCTGGAGTGTTACGGAGGAGCTGTTTTTT. It specifies CAWSVTEELFF.

The chain has TRBV5-1 and TRBJ2-5; 7 bases line up with TRBD1. Germline V lookup: CDR1 SGHRS, CDR2 YFSETQ. The CDR3 runs to 15 residues. V was pared by 0 bases and J by 5 bases, with 7 bases of the junction left unmatched. The CDR3 region is CASSLGQGVVETQYF. The CDR3, as DNA: TGCGCCAGCAGCTTGGGCCAGGGGGTGGTGGAGACCCAGTACTTC.

V gene TRBV6-2 or TRBV6-3 combines with J gene TRBJ2-5; D perhaps matches TRBD2 (5 bases). The germline CDR1 and CDR2 sequences are MNHEY and SVGEGT. The V and J ends lost 6 bases and 5 bases respectively, with 19 bases between them. There are 15 residues in the CDR3. The CDR3 DNA is TGTGCCAGCAGCCAAAGAGGGTCGACCAGTGAGACCCAGTACTTC. Its translation is CASSQRGSTSETQYF.